These T cell receptor beta chains were read from a single sample in a study of cytomegalovirus exposure and HLA in healthy donors. Libraries were prepared by immunoSEQ multiplex PCR; TCRdb keeps only in-frame clonotypes and omits some of them. This sample has roughly 200,000 clones, with 70% to 90% found just once. Sequenced input: PBMCs. Source of these receptors: a man aged 30 to 39 in good health and CMV-seronegative. Both conserved end residues are part of each CDR3.

TRBV7-2	TRBJ1-6	CASSFRTPSPLHF
TRBV4-2	TRBJ1-6	CASSQDLGDRGSPLHF
TRBV9	TRBJ2-3	CASSVDVLAAGWDTQYF
TRBV27	TRBJ2-3	CASSSLAGEFDTQYF
TRBV5-5	TRBJ2-2	CASSYGGELFF
TRBV9	TRBJ1-3	CASSVMSGSGNTIYF
TRBV2	TRBJ2-5	CASSTRTSGGETQYF
TRBV19	TRBJ1-2	CASRRSVQGGGGYTF
TRBV6-5	TRBJ1-6	CASSYSGGNSPLHF
TRBV9	TRBJ2-7	CASSVAGGRDDEQYF
TRBV7-3	TRBJ2-3	CASSPSRGGGSTDTQYF
TRBV5-4	TRBJ1-1	CASSPRGPDTEAFF
TRBV5-6	TRBJ2-3	CASGGSEWGTDTQYF
TRBV27	TRBJ2-1	CASSPSYNEQFF
TRBV6-1	TRBJ2-5	CASSERFPRQETQYF
TRBV10-3	TRBJ1-2	CAISKETAYGYTF
TRBV27	TRBJ2-2	CASNWGGGAETGELFF
TRBV5-4	TRBJ1-2	CASSLAGTYGYTF
TRBV6-6	TRBJ2-7	CASSSGMTSGGEQYF
TRBV28	TRBJ1-2	CASSFRTGGYYGYTF
TRBV5-1	TRBJ2-2	CASSFRMAGSDTGELFF
TRBV28	TRBJ1-5	CASSSRDRDNQPQHF
TRBV28	TRBJ1-4	CASSLVLGQSNEKLFF
TRBV15	TRBJ2-1	CATSSAAVTYNEQFF
TRBV5-1	TRBJ2-7	CASSLDREVGYEQYF
TRBV25-1	TRBJ1-1	CASTRNTEAFF
TRBV6-5	TRBJ1-6	CASSFGTGRYSSPLHF
TRBV19	TRBJ1-2	CASSISRGQGHYGYTF
TRBV14	TRBJ2-1	CASSQVWQGEQFF
TRBV19	TRBJ1-5	CASSKRQDYNQPQHF
TRBV7-9	TRBJ2-7	CASSLSGIYEQYF
TRBV5-1	TRBJ2-1	CASSLDLRAGSYNEQFF
TRBV4-2	TRBJ2-5	CASSQGEAAVETQYF